These T cell receptor beta chains were read from a single sample in a study of blood T cell repertoires in COVID-19. Generated by immunoSEQ multiplex PCR, the TCRdb table keeps only in-frame clones and is missing some. The table includes about 120,000 clones, 80% to 90% detected once. The sequenced sample was peripheral blood. Receptors were obtained from a man aged 65 to 79 who had recovered from COVID-19. CDR3s include the opening cysteine and the closing phenylalanine or tryptophan. The D gene is left open where the match is weak. A clone size is listed for some rows: how often the clone was seen (once, few, many), or a class if it is expanded.

j_call v_call clone_size d_call cdr3_aa cdr3_nt
TRBJ1-1 TRBV28 NA NA CASSTGDTEAFF TGTGCCAGCAGCACGGGGGACACTGAAGCTTTCTTT
TRBJ2-3 TRBV5-8 NA NA CASSLWSWAEGTDTQYF TGTGCCAGCAGCTTGTGGAGCTGGGCGGAGGGCACAGATACGCAGTATTTT
TRBJ2-7 TRBV10-3 NA NA CAISVDNSYEQYF TGTGCCATCAGTGTGGACAACTCCTACGAGCAGTACTTC
TRBJ1-3 TRBV9 NA NA CASSAGTPQRNTIYF TGTGCCAGCAGCGCTGGGACACCCCAGAGAAACACCATATATTTT
TRBJ2-3 TRBV7-9 NA NA CASSLRSQVSTDTQYF TGTGCCAGCAGTCTAAGGTCCCAGGTTAGCACAGATACGCAGTATTTT
TRBJ2-2 TRBV7-2 NA TRBD1 CASSNGQVYAGELFF TGTGCCAGCAGCAATGGACAGGTTTATGCCGGGGAGCTGTTTTTT
TRBJ2-1 TRBV2 NA NA CASSRLVSYNEQFF TGTGCCAGCAGCCGTTTAGTGTCCTACAATGAGCAGTTCTTC
TRBJ2-7 TRBV18 NA NA CASSPPRGRGHEQYF TGTGCCAGCTCACCACCGAGAGGCAGGGGCCACGAGCAGTACTTC
TRBJ2-2 TRBV19 NA NA CASSIIDTGELFF TGTGCCAGTAGTATTATAGACACCGGGGAGCTGTTTTTT
TRBJ1-4 TRBV5-6 NA NA CASSFQGPATNEKLFF TGTGCCAGCAGCTTCCAGGGGCCGGCAACTAATGAAAAACTGTTTTTT
TRBJ2-1 TRBV28 NA TRBD1 CASSVSQGNLNEQFF TGTGCCAGCAGTGTATCACAGGGGAATTTGAATGAGCAGTTCTTC
TRBJ1-1 TRBV5-6 NA NA CASSFISRYTEAFF TGTGCCAGCAGCTTTATTTCACGGTACACTGAAGCTTTCTTT
TRBJ1-1 TRBV6-5 once NA CASSYGGVGTEAFF TGTGCCAGCAGTTACGGAGGGGTCGGCACTGAAGCTTTCTTT
TRBJ2-5 TRBV2 once TRBD1 CASDRDRDETQYF TGTGCCAGCGACCGGGACAGGGATGAGACCCAGTACTTC
TRBJ1-6 TRBV6-6 NA NA CASSFPGGQGNSPLHF TGTGCCAGCAGTTTTCCCGGTGGGCAGGGGAATTCACCCCTCCACTTT
TRBJ1-4 TRBV28 NA TRBD1 CASTGGRNEKLFF TGTGCCAGTACAGGGGGCAGGAATGAAAAACTGTTTTTT
TRBJ2-1 TRBV18 NA NA CASSPPSAPYNEQFF TGTGCCAGCTCACCACCTAGCGCGCCCTACAATGAGCAGTTCTTC
TRBJ1-2 TRBV2 NA NA CASSSGRPNYGYTF TGTGCCAGCAGTAGCGGACGGCCTAACTATGGCTACACCTTC
TRBJ2-4 TRBV6-1 NA TRBD2 CASSEALFDSGGLNIQYF TGTGCCAGCAGTGAAGCCCTCTTTGATAGCGGGGGGTTAAACATTCAGTACTTC
TRBJ2-1 TRBV5-6 NA NA CASSSRSEQFF TGTGCCAGCAGCTCCAGGTCAGAGCAGTTCTTC
TRBJ1-5 TRBV6-2/TRBV6-3 NA TRBD1 CASSIGQGGRNQPQHF TGTGCCAGCAGTATCGGACAGGGAGGGAGAAATCAGCCCCAGCATTTT
TRBJ2-5 TRBV3-1/TRBV3-2 NA TRBD1 CASSFTGVRETQYF TGTGCCAGCAGCTTTACAGGGGTCAGGGAGACCCAGTACTTC
TRBJ2-1 TRBV7-9 NA TRBD2 CASSIAERGGPVGNEQFF TGTGCCAGCAGCATAGCGGAGCGGGGAGGGCCCGTGGGGAATGAGCAGTTCTTC
TRBJ2-7 TRBV18 NA TRBD2 CASSPPSGGDEQYF TGTGCCAGCTCACCACCATCCGGGGGGGACGAGCAGTACTTC
TRBJ2-2 TRBV7-9 NA NA CASTLTRGGTGELFF TGTGCCAGCACCCTGACTAGAGGTGGGACCGGGGAGCTGTTTTTT
TRBJ1-2 TRBV3-1/TRBV3-2 NA NA CASSQPGAGEYGYTF TGTGCCAGCAGCCAACCCGGTGCCGGAGAATATGGCTACACCTTC
TRBJ2-7 TRBV6-5 NA TRBD2 CASSTSGGAAYEQYF TGTGCCAGCAGCACTAGCGGGGGGGCCGCGTACGAGCAGTACTTC
TRBJ2-7 TRBV7-3 NA NA CASSLSGQSGSYEQYF TGTGCCAGCAGCTTGAGCGGACAGTCGGGCTCCTACGAGCAGTACTTC
TRBJ1-5 TRBV5-1 NA NA CASSSNQPQHF TGCGCCAGCAGCTCAAATCAGCCCCAGCATTTT
TRBJ2-7 TRBV28 NA NA CASRETRTYEQYF TGTGCCAGCAGGGAGACTAGGACCTACGAGCAGTACTTC